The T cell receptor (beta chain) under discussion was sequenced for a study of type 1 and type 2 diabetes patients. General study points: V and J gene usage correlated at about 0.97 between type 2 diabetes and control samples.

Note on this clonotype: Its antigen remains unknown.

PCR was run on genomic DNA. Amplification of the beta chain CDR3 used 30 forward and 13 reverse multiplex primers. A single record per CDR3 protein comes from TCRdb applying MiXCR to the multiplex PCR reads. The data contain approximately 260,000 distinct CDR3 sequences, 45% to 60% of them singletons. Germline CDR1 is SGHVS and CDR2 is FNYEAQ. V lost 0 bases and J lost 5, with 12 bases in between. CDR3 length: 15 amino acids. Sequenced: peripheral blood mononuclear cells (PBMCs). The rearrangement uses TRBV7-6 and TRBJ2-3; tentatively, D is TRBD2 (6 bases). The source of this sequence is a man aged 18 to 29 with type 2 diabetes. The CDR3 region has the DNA TGTGCCAGCAGCTTAGCGGGAGGTGGAGGAGATACGCAGTATTTT. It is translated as CASSLAGGGGDTQYF.